The entry below describes one TCR beta chain. This sample is part of a study of blood T cell repertoires in COVID-19. At the level of the study: Researchers got acute and convalescent COVID-19 samples from the United States, Italy and Spain. Sources were T cells, B-cell-depleted T cells, or PBMCs; the material itself was cDNA or gDNA.

V was pared by 0 bases and J by 4 bases, with 7 bases between. Germline CDR1 MNHNS, CDR2 SASEGT. This CDR3 comprises 14 residues. Authors' analysis steps: For nucleated cells, counts were estimated from reference gene primer amplification. Some clones are missing from TCRdb's copy, which holds only in-frame ones; the method was immunoSEQ multiplex PCR. For V, J and clone size, that table is used; D and trimming come from the DNA. The table lists some 180,000 clones, approximately 90% of them singletons. The receptor's source is a man aged 55 to 70 with active or convalescent COVID-19. Sequenced: peripheral blood. This chain links TRBV6-1 with TRBJ1-5; D not certain. CDR3 amino acids: CASSEALTNQPQHF. The DNA for the CDR3 is TGTGCCAGCAGTGAAGCGTTAACAAATCAGCCCCAGCATTTT.